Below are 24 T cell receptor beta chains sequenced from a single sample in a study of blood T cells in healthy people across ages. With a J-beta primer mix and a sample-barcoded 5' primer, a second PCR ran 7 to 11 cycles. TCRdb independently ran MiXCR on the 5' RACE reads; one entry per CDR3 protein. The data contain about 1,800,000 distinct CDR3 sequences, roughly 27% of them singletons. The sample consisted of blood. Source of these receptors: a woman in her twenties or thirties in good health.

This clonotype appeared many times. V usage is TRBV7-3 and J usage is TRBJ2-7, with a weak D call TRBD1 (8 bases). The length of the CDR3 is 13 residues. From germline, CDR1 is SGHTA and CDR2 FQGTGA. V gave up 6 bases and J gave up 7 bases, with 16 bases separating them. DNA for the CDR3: TGTGCCAGCAGTCCCGACAGGGGAGGGGAGCAGTACTTC. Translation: CASSPDRGGEQYF. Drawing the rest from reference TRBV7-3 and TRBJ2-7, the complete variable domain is GAGVSQTPSNKVTEKGKYVELRCDPISGHTALYWYRQSLGQGPEFLIYFQGTGAADDSGLPNDRFFAVRPEGSVSTLKIQRTERGDSAVYLCASSPDRGGEQYFGPGTRLTVT.

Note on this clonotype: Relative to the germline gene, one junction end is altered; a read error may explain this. CDR3 sequence reads: CASSSPGGSFEQYF. The CDR3, as DNA: TGTGCCAGCAGCTCCCCTGGGGGGTCCTTCGAGCAGTACTTC. J is TRBJ2-7 and V is TRBV7-2; tentatively, D is TRBD2 (6 bases). CDR1 is SGHTA and CDR2 is FQGNSA in the germline V gene. The CDR3 contains 14 residues. The whole variable domain, filled in from reference TRBV7-2 and TRBJ2-7, reads GAGVSQSPSNKVTEKGKDVELRCDPISGHTALYWYRQSLGQGLEFLIYFQGNSAPDKSGLPSDRFSAERTGGSVSTLTIQRTQQEDSAVYLCASSSPGGSFEQYFGPGTRLTVT.

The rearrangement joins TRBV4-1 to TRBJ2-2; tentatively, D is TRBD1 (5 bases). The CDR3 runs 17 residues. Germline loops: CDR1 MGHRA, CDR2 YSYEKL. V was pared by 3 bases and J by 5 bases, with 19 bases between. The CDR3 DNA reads TGCGCCAGCAGCCAGAGAGTACAGGATATGGGGACCGGGGAGCTGTTTTTT. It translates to CASSQRVQDMGTGELFF.

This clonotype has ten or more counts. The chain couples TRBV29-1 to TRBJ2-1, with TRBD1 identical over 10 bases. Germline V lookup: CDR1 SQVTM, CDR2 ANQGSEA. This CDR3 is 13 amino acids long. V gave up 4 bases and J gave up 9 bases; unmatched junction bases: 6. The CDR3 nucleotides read TGCAGCGTTGTCGAGACAGGGGGCGGTGAGCAGTTCTTC. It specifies CSVVETGGGEQFF.

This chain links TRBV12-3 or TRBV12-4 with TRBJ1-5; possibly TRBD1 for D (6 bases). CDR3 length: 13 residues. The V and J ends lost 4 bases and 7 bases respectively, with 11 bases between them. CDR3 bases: TGTGCCAGCAGTTCACAGGGATCCCAGCCCCAGCATTTT. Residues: CASSSQGSQPQHF.

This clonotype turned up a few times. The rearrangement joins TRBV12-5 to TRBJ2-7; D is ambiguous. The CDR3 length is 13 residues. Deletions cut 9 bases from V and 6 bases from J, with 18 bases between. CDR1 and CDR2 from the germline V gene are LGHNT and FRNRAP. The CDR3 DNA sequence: TGTGCTAGGGGTCTCCGGACGCTTGCCGAGCAGTACTTC. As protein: CARGLRTLAEQYF.

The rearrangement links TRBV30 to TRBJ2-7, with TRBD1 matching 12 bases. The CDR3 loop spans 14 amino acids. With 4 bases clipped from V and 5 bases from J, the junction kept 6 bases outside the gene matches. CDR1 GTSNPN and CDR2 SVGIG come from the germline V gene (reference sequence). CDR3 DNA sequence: TGTGCCTGGAATCCGGGACAGGGGGCTAACGAGCAGTACTTC. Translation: CAWNPGQGANEQYF.

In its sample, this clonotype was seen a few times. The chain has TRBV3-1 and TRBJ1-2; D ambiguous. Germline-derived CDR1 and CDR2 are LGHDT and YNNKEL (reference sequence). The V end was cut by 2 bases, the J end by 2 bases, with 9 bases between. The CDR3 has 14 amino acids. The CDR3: CASSQRNRNYGYTF. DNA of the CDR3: TGTGCCAGCAGCCAAAGAAACAGAAACTATGGCTACACCTTC.

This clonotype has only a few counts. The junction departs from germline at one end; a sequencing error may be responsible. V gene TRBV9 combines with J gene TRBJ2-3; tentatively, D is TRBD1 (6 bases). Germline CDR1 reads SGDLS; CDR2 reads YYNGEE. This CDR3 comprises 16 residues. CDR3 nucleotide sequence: TGTGCCATCAGCGTCGATGGACAGCCTAGCACAGATACGCAGTATTTT. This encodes CAISVDGQPSTDTQYF.

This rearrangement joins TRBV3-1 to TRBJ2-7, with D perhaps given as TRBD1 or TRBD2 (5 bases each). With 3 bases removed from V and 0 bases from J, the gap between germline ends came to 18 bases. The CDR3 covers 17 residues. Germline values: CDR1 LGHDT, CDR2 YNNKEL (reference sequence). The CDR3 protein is CASSHLSRGPSSYEQYF. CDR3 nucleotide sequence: TGTGCCAGCAGCCACCTCAGTAGGGGACCGAGCTCCTACGAGCAGTACTTC.

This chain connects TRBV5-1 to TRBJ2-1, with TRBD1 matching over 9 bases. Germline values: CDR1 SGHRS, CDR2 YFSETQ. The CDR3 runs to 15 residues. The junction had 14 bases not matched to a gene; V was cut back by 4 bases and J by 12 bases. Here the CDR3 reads CASSPDRGYEDVQFF. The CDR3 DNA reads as TGCGCCAGCAGCCCGGACAGGGGTTACGAAGATGTGCAGTTCTTC.

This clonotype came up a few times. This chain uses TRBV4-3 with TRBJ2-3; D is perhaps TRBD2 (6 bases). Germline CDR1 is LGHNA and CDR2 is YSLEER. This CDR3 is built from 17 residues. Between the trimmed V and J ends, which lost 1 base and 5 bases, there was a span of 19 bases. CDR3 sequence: CASSQVHRASGGDTQYF. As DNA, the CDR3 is TGCGCCAGCAGCCAAGTTCACCGGGCCTCCGGGGGAGATACGCAGTATTTT.

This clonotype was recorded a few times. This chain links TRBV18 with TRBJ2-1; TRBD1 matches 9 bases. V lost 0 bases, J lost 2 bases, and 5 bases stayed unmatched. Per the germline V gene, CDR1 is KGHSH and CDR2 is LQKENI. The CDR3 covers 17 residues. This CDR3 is CASSPPTGTGTYNEQFF. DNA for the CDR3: TGTGCCAGCTCACCACCGACCGGGACAGGGACCTACAATGAGCAGTTCTTC.

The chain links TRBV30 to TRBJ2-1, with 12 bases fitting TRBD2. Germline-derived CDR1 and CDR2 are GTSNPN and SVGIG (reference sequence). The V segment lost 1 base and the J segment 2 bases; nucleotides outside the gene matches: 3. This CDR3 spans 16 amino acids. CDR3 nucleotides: TGTGCCTGGAGTGGCAGGACTAGCGGGACCTACAATGAGCAGTTCTTC. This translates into CAWSGRTSGTYNEQFF.

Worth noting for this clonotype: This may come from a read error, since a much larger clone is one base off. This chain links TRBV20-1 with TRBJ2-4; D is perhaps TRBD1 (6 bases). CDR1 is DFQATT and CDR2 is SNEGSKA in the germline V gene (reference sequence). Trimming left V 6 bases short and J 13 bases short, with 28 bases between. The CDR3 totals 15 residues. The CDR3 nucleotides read TGCAGTGCGGGACGACAGGCTCTCTCCTACAATGAGCAGTACTTC. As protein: CSAGRQALSYNEQYF.

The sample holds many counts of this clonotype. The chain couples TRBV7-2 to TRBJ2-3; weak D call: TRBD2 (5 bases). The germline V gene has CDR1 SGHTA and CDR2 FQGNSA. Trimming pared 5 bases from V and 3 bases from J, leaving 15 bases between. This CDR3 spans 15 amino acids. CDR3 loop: CASSLSGLPTDTQYF. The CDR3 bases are TGTGCCAGCAGCCTGTCCGGACTTCCTACAGATACGCAGTATTTT.

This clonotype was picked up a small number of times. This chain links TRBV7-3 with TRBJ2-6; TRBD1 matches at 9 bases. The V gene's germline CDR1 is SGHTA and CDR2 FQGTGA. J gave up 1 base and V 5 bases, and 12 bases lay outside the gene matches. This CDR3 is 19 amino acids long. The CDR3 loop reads CASSQYSGTGSSGANVLTF. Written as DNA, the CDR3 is TGTGCCAGCAGCCAATATTCCGGGACAGGGAGTTCTGGGGCCAACGTCCTGACTTTC.

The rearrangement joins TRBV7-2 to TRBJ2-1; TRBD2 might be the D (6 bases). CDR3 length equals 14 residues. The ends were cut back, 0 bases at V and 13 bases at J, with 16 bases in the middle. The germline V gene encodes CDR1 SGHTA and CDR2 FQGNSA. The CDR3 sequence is CASSLALSGETQFF. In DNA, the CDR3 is TGTGCCAGCAGCTTAGCTCTCTCGGGGGAGACCCAGTTCTTC.

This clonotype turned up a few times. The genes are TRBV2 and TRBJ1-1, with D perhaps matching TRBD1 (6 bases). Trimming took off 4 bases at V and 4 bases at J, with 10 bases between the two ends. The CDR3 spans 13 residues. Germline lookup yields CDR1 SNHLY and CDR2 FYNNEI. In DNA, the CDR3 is TGTGCCAGCAGTGGAGGGGGACTCACTGAAGCTTTCTTT. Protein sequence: CASSGGGLTEAFF.

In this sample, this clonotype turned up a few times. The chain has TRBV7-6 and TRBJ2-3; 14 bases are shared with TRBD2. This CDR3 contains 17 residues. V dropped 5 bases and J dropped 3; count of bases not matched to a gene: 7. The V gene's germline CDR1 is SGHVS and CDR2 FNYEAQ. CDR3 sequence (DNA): TGTGCCAGCAGCGGGAAGACTAGCGGGAGGGCGACAGATACGCAGTATTTT. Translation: CASSGKTSGRATDTQYF.

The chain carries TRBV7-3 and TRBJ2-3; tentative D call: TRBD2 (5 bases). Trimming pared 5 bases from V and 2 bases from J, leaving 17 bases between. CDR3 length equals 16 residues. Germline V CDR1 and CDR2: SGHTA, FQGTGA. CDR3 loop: CASSQGSGLSTDTQYF. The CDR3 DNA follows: TGTGCCAGCAGCCAAGGGTCTGGACTGTCCACAGATACGCAGTATTTT.

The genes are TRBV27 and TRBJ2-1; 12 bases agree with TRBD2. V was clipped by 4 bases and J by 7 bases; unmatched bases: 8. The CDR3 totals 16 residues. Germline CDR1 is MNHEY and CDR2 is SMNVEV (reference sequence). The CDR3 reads CASSSLAGGRGNEQFF. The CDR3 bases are TGTGCCAGCAGTTCTCTAGCGGGAGGGAGGGGGAATGAGCAGTTCTTC.

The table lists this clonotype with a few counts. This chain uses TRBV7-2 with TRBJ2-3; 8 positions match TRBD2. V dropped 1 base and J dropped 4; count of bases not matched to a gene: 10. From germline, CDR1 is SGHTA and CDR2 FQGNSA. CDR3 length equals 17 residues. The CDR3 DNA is TGTGCCAGCAGCTTAGTTAGACTAGCGAGAGGCGCAGATACGCAGTATTTT. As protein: CASSLVRLARGADTQYF.

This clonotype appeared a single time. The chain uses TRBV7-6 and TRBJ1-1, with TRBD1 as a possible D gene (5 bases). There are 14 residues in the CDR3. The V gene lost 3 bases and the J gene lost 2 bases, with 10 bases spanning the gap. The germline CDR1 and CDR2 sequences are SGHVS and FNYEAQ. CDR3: CASSFTGPNTEAFF. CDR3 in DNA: TGTGCCAGCAGCTTTACGGGGCCTAACACTGAAGCTTTCTTT. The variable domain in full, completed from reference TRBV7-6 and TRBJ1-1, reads GAGVSQSPRYKVTKRGQDVALRCDPISGHVSLYWYRQALGQGPEFLTYFNYEAQQDKSGLPNDRFSAERPEGSISTLTIQRTEQRDSAMYRCASSFTGPNTEAFFGQGTRLTVV.